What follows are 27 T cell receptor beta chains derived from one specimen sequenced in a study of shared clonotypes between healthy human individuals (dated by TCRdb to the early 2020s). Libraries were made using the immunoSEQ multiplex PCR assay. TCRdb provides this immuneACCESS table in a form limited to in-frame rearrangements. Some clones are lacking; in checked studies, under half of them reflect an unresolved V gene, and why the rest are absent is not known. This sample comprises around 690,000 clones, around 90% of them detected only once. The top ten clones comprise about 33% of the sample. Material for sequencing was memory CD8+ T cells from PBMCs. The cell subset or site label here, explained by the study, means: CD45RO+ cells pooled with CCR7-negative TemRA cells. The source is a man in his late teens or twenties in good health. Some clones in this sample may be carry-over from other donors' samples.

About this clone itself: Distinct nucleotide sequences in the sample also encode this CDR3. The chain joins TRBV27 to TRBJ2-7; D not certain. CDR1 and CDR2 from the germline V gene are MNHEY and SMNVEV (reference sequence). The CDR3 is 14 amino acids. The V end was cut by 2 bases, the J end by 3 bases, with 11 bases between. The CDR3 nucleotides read TGTGCCAGCAGTTTAGGGCTAGGCGGCTACGAGCAGTACTTC. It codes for CASSLGLGGYEQYF.

CDR3 DNA: TGTGCCAGCTCAAAGACCCGGACAGCAAATGAAAAACTGTTTTTT. It translates to CASSKTRTANEKLFF. The chain is built from TRBV18 and TRBJ1-4, with D perhaps TRBD1 (6 bases). This CDR3 contains 15 residues. Trimming took off 5 bases at V and 5 bases at J, with 15 bases between the two ends. The germline gives CDR1 KGHSH, CDR2 LQKENI.

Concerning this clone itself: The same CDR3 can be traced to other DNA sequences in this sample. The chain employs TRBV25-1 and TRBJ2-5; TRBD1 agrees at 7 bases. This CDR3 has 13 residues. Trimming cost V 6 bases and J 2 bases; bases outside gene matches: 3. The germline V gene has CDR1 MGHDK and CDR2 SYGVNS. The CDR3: CASSGTAQETQYF. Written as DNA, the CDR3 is TGTGCCAGCAGCGGGACAGCTCAAGAGACCCAGTACTTC.

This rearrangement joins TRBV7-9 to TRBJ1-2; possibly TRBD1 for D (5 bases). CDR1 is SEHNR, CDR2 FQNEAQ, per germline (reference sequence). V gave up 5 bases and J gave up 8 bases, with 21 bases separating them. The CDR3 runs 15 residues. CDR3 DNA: TGTGCCAGCAGCCACCGGTCGGGGCGACCGCGGGGCTACACCTTC. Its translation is CASSHRSGRPRGYTF.

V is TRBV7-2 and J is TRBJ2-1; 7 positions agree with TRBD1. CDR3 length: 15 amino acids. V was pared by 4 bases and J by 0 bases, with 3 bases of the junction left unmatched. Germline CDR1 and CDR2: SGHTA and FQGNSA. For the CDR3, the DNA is TGTGCCAGCAGCTGGGACAGAAGCTCCTACAATGAGCAGTTCTTC. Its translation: CASSWDRSSYNEQFF. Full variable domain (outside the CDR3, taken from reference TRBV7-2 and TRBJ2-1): GAGVSQSPSNKVTEKGKDVELRCDPISGHTALYWYRQSLGQGLEFLIYFQGNSAPDKSGLPSDRFSAERTGGSVSTLTIQRTQQEDSAVYLCASSWDRSSYNEQFFGPGTRLTVL.

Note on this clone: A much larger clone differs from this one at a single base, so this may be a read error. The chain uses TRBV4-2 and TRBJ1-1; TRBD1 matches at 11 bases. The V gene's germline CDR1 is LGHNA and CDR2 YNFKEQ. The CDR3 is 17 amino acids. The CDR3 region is CASSQDPLLPGQGEVFF. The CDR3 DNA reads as TGTGCCAGCAGCCAAGATCCGCTCCTGCCGGGACAGGGGGAAGTTTTCTTT.

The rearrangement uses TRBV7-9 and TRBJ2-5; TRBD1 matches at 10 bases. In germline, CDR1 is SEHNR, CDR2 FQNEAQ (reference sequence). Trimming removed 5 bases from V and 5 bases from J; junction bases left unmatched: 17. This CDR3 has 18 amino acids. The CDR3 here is CASSTLKETGGRRETQYF. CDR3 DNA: TGTGCCAGCAGCACCCTAAAAGAGACAGGGGGCCGTCGGGAGACCCAGTACTTC.

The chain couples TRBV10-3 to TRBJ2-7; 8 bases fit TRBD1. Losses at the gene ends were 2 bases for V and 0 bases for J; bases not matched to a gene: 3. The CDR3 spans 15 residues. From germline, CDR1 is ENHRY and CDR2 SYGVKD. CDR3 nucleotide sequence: TGTGCCATCAGTGAGGGGACAGGTTTCTCCTACGAGCAGTACTTC. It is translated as CAISEGTGFSYEQYF.

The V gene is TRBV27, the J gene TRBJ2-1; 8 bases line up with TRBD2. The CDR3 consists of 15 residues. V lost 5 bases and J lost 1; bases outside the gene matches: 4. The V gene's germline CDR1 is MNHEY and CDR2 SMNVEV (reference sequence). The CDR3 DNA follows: TGTGCCAGCAGTCCCGGGACTAGGTCCTACAATGAGCAGTTCTTC. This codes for CASSPGTRSYNEQFF.

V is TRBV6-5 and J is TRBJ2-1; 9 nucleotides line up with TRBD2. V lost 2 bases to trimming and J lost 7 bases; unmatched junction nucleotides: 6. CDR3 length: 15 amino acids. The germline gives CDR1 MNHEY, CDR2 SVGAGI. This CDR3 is CASSYGREGRNEQFF. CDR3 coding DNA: TGTGCCAGCAGTTACGGGCGGGAGGGGAGGAATGAGCAGTTCTTC.

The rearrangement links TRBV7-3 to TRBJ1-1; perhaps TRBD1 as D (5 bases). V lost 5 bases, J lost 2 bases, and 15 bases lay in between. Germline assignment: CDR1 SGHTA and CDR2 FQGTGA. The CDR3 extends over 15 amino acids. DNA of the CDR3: TGTGCCAGCAGCCCCACCCCGGGGCCAAACACTGAAGCTTTCTTT. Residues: CASSPTPGPNTEAFF.

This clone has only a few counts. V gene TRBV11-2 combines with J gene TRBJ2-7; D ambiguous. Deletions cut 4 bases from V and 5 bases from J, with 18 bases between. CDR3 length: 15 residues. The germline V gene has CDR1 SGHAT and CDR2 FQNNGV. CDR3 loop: CASSSRAKSSDEQYF. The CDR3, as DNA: TGTGCCAGCAGCTCAAGGGCCAAATCTTCGGACGAGCAGTACTTC.

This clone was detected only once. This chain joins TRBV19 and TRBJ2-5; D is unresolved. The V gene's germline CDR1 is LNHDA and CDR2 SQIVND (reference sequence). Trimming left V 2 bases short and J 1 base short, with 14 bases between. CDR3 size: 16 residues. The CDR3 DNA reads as TGTGCCAGTAGTATATCCCCAGGCGCCTTCCAAGAGACCCAGTACTTC. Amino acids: CASSISPGAFQETQYF.

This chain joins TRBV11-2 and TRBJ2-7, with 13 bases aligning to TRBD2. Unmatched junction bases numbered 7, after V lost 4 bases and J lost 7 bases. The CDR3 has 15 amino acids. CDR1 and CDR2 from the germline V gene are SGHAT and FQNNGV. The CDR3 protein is CASSSERTSGGEQYF. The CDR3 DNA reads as TGTGCCAGCAGCTCAGAGAGGACTAGCGGGGGTGAGCAGTACTTC.

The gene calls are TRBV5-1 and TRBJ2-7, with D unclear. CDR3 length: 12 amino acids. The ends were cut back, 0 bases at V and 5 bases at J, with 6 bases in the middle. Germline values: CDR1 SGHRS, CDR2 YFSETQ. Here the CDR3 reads CASSLGRDEQYF. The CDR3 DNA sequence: TGCGCCAGCAGCTTGGGTCGAGACGAGCAGTACTTC.

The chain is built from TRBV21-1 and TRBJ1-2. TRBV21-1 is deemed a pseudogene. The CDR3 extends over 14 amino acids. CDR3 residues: CASCYAGANYGYTF. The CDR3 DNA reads TGTGCCAGCTGCTATGCGGGCGCTAACTATGGCTACACCTTC.

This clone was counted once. The CDR3 is CASSSYLSGRWYNEQFF. The CDR3 bases are TGTGCCAGCAGCTCCTACTTGAGCGGGAGATGGTACAATGAGCAGTTCTTC. The chain joins TRBV11-2 to TRBJ2-1, with 8 nucleotides matching TRBD2. Germline loops: CDR1 SGHAT, CDR2 FQNNGV. The CDR3 covers 17 residues. J gave up 4 bases and V 4 bases, and 12 bases lay outside the gene matches. Using reference TRBV11-2 and TRBJ2-1 for the parts outside the CDR3, the full variable domain is EAGVAQSPRYKIIEKRQSVAFWCNPISGHATLYWYQQILGQGPKLLIQFQNNGVVDDSQLPKDRFSAERLKGVDSTLKIQPAKLEDSAVYLCASSSYLSGRWYNEQFFGPGTRLTVL.

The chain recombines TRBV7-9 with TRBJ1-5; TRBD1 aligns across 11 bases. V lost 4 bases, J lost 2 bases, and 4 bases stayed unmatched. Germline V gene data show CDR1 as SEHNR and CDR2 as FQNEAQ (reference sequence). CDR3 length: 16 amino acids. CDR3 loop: CASSSRTGGGNQPQHF. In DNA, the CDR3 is TGTGCCAGCAGCTCAAGGACAGGGGGCGGCAATCAGCCCCAGCATTTT.

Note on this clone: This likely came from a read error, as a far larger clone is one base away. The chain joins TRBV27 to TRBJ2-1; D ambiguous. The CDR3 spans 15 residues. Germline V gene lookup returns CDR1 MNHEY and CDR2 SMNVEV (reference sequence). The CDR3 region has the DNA TGTGCCAGCAGTTTATTGGGGAACTCCTGCAATGAGCAGTTCTTC. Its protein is CASSLLGNSCNEQFF.

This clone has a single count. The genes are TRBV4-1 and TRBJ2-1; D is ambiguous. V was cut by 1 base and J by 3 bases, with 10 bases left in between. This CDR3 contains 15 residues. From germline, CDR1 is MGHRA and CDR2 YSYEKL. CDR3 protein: CASSQGVRVYNEQFF. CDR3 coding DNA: TGCGCCAGCAGCCAAGGGGTAAGGGTCTACAATGAGCAGTTCTTC.

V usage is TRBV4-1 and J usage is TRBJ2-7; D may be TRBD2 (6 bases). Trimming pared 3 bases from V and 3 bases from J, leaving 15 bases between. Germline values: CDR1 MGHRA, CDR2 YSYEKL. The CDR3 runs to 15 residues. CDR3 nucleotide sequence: TGCGCCAGCAGCCAGGGACCGGGGGATAACTACGAGCAGTACTTC. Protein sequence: CASSQGPGDNYEQYF.

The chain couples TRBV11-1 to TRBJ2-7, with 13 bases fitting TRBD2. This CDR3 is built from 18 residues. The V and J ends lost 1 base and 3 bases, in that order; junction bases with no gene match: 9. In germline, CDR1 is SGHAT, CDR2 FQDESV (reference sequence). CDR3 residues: CASSLVGTSGISFYEQYF. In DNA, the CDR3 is TGTGCCAGCAGCTTAGTAGGGACTAGCGGGATCTCATTCTACGAGCAGTACTTC.

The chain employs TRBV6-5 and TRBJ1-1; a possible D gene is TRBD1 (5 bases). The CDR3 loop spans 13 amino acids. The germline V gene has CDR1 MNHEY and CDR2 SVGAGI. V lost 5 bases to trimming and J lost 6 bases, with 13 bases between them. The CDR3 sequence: CASSGGEGPEAFF. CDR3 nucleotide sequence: TGTGCCAGCAGTGGAGGGGAGGGTCCTGAAGCTTTCTTT.

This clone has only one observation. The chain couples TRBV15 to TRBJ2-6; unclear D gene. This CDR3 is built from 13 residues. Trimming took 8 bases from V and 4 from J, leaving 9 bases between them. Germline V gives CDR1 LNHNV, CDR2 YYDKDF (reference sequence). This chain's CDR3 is CATRATGANVLTF. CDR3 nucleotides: TGTGCCACCCGAGCCACGGGGGCCAACGTCCTGACTTTC.

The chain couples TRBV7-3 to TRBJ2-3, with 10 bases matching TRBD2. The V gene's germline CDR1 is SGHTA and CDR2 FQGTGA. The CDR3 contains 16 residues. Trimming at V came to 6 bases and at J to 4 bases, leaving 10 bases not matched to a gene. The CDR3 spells CASSTSGRALPDTQYF. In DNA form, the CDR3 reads TGTGCCAGCAGTACCAGCGGGAGGGCCCTTCCAGATACGCAGTATTTT.

CDR3 coding DNA: TGTGCCAGTAGTACGAACTATAACTACGAGCAGTACTTC. Translation: CASSTNYNYEQYF. J is TRBJ2-7 and V is TRBV19; D unclear. The V gene lost 4 bases and the J gene lost 3 bases, with 10 bases spanning the gap. This CDR3 has 13 amino acids. The germline gives CDR1 LNHDA, CDR2 SQIVND (reference sequence).

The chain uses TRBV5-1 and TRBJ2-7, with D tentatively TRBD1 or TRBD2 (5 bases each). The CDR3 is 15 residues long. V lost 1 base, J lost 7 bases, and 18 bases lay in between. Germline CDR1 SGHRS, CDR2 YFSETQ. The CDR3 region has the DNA TGCGCCAGCAGCTTGTTCCAGGGACGAGCTCAAGAGCAGTACTTC. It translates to CASSLFQGRAQEQYF.